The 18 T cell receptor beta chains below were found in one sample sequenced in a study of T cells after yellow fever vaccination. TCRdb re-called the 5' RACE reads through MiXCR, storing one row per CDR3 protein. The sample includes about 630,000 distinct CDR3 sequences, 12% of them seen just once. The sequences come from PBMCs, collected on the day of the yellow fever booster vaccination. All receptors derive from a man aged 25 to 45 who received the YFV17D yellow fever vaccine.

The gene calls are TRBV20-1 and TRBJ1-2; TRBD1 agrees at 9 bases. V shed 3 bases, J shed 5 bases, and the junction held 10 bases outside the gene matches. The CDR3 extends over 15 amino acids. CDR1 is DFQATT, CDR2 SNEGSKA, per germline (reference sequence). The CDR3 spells CSARDGQGLEYGYTF. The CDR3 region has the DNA TGCAGTGCTAGGGACGGACAGGGGTTGGAGTATGGCTACACCTTC.

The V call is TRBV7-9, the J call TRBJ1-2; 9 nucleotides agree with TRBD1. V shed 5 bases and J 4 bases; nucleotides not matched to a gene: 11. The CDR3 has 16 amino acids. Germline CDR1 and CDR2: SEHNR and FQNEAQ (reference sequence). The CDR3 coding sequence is TGTGCCAGCAGCGCTAGCGGGACAGGGTCTGCCTATGGCTACACCTTC. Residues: CASSASGTGSAYGYTF.

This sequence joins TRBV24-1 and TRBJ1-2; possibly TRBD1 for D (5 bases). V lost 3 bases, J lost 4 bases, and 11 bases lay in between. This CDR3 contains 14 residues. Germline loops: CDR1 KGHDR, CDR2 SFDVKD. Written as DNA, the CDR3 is TGTGCCACCAGTGATATCGACAGAGTCTATGGCTACACCTTC. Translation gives CATSDIDRVYGYTF.

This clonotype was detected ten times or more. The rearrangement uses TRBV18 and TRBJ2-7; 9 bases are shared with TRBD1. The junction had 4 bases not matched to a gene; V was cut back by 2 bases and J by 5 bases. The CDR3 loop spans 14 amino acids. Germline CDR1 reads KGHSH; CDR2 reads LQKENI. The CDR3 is CASSPWGTGNEQYF. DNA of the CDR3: TGTGCCAGCTCACCATGGGGGACAGGGAACGAGCAGTACTTC.

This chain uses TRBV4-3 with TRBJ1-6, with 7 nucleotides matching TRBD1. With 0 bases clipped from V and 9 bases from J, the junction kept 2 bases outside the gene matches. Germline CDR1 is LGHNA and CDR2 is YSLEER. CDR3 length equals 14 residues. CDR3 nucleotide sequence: TGCGCCAGCAGCCAAGAGGACAGGAGTTCACCCCTCCACTTT. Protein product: CASSQEDRSSPLHF.

The DNA for the CDR3 is TGTGCCAGCTCACCAACAGGGGGGCCACGCACAGATACGCAGTATTTT. Its translation: CASSPTGGPRTDTQYF. The V and J genes are TRBV18 and TRBJ2-3; 8 bases are shared with TRBD1. There are 16 residues in the CDR3. V shed 2 bases and J 1 base; nucleotides not matched to a gene: 5. The germline gives CDR1 KGHSH, CDR2 LQKENI.

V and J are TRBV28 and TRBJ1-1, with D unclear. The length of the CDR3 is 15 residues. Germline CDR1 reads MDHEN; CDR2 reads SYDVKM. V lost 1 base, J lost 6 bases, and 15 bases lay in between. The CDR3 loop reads CASSLSDPTTAEAFF. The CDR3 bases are TGTGCCAGCAGTTTATCCGACCCCACTACAGCTGAAGCTTTCTTT.

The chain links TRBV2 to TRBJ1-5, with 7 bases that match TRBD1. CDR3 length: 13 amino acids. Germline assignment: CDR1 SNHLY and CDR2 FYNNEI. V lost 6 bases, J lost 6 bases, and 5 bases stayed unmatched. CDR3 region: CASRPTGFQPQHF. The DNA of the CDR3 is TGTGCCAGCAGACCGACAGGGTTTCAGCCCCAGCATTTT.

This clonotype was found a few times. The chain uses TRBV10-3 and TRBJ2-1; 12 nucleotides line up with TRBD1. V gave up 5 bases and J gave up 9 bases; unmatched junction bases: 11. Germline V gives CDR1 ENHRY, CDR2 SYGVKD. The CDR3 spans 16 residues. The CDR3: CAISPGQGAKDAEQFF. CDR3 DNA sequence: TGTGCCATCAGTCCGGGACAGGGGGCCAAGGACGCTGAGCAGTTCTTC.

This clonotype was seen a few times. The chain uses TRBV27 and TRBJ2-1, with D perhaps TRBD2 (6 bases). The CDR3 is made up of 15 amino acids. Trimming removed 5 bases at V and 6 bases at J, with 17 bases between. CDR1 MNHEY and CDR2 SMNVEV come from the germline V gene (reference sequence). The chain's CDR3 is CASSVTSIPFNEQFF. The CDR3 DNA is TGTGCCAGCAGTGTGACTAGTATTCCTTTCAATGAGCAGTTCTTC.

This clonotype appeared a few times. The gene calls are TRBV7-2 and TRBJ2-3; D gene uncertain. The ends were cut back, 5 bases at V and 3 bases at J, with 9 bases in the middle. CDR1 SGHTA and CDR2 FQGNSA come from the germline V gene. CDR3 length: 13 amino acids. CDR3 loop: CASSLLRTDTQYF. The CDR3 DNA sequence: TGTGCCAGCAGCCTTCTCCGGACAGATACGCAGTATTTT.

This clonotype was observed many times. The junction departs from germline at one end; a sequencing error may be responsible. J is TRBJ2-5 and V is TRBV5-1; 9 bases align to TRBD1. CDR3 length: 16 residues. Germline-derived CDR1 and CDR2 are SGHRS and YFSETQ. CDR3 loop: CASTLVGQGSGETQYF. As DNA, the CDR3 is TGCGCCAGCACCTTGGTGGGACAGGGCTCCGGAGAGACCCAGTACTTC.

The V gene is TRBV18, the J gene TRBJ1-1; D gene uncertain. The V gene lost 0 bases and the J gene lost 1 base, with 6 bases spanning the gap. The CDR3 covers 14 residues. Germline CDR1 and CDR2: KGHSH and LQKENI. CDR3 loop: CASSPPNQNTEAFF. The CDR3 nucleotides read TGTGCCAGCTCACCACCGAACCAGAACACTGAAGCTTTCTTT.

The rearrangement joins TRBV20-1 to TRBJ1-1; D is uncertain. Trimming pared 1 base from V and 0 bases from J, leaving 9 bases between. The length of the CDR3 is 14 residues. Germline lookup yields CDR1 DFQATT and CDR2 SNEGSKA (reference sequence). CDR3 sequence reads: CSARVGSLNTEAFF. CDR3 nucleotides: TGCAGTGCTAGAGTGGGCAGCCTGAACACTGAAGCTTTCTTT.

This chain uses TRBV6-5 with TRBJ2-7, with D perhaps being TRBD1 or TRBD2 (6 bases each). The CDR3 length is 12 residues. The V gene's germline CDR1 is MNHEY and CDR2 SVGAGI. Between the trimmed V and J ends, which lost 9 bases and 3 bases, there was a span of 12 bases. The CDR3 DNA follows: TGTGCCAGTAGGGGGGAGGTCTACGAGCAGTACTTC. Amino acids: CASRGEVYEQYF.

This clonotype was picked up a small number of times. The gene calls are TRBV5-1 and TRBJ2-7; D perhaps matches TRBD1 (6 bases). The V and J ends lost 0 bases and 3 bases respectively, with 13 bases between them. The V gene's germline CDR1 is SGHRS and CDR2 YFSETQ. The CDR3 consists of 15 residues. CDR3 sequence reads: CASSLALDRFYEQYF. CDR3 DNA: TGCGCCAGCAGCTTGGCTTTGGACAGATTCTACGAGCAGTACTTC.

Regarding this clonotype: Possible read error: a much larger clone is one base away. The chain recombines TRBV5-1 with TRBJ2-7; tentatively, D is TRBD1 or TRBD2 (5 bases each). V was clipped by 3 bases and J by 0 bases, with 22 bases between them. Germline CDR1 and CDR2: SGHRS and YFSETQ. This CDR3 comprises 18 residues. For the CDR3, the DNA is TGCGCCAGCAGCTCCTCTTACCCCGGGGCAGGTTACTCCTACGAGCAGTACTTC. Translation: CASSSSYPGAGYSYEQYF.

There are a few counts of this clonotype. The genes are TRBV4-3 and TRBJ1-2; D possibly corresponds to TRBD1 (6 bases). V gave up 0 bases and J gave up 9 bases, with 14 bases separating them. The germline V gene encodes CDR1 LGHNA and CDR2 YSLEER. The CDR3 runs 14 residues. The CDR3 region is CASSQDSRTVSYTF. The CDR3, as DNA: TGCGCCAGCAGCCAAGATTCGAGGACAGTGAGCTACACCTTC.